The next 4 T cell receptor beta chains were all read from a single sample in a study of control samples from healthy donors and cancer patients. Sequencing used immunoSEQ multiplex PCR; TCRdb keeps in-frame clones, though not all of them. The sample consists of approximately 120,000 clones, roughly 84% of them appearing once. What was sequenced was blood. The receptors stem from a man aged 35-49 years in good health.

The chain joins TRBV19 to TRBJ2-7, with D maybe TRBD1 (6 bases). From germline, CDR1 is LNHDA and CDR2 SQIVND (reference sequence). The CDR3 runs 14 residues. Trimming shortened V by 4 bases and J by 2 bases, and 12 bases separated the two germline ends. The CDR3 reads CASSTLDRPYEQYF. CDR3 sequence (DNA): TGTGCCAGTAGTACCCTGGACAGACCCTACGAGCAGTACTTC.

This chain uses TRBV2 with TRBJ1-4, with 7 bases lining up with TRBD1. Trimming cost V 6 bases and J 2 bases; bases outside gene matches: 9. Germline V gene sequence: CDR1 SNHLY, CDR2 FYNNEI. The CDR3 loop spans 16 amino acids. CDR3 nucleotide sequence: TGTGCCAGCAGGAGGTTACAGGGGCCTACTAATGAAAAACTGTTTTTT. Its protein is CASRRLQGPTNEKLFF.

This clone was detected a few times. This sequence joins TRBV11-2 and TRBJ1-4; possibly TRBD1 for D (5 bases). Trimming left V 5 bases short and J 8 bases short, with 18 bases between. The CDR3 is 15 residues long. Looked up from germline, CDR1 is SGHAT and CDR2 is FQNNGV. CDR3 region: CASSTLTVVSEKLFF. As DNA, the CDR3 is TGTGCCAGCAGCACCCTGACAGTCGTTAGCGAAAAACTGTTTTTT.

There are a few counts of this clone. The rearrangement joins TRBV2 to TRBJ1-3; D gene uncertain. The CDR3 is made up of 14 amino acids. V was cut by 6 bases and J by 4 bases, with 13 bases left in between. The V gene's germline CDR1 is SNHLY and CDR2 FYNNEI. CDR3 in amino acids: CASRLTQYGNTIYF. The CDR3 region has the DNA TGTGCCAGCAGACTGACCCAGTACGGAAACACCATATATTTT.